Listed below are T cell receptor beta chains from one sample, sequenced in a study of blood T cell repertoires in COVID-19. Profiled with immunoSEQ multiplex PCR; TCRdb holds only in-frame clones, not every one. The sample yields under 200,000 clones, around four fifths seen once. Sequencing used peripheral blood. The receptors here all came from a woman aged 80 or older with COVID-19, enrolled during active disease. Both conserved end residues are part of each CDR3. Each record gives: J gene, D gene, CDR3 length, V gene, clone size, CDR3 DNA, CDR3 protein. A D gene is named only where the DNA matches it firmly. Not every row has a clone size; where given, it reads once, few, many or a size class.

TRBJ1-1	.	13	TRBV6-6	.	TGTGCCAGCAGTTCGACAGGGAACACTGAAGCTTTCTTT	CASSSTGNTEAFF
TRBJ2-7	TRBD2	14	TRBV18	.	TGTGCCAGCTCAACCACGGGGGGGTACTACGAGCAGTACTTC	CASSTTGGYYEQYF
TRBJ2-7	TRBD1	16	TRBV5-1	.	TGCGCCAGCAGCCGGGATAGCGGGACAGGGGCACACGAGCAGTACTTC	CASSRDSGTGAHEQYF
TRBJ1-1	TRBD1	15	TRBV4-1	.	TGCGCCAGCAGAGCTTTGGGCGGGGACAGAACTGAAGCTTTCTTT	CASRALGGDRTEAFF
TRBJ1-2	.	12	TRBV29-1	.	TGCAGCGTTGCTGACATCGTCTATGGCTACACCTTC	CSVADIVYGYTF
TRBJ1-6	TRBD1	17	TRBV11-3	.	TGTGCCAGCAGCCACGACAGGGTCCCCTCTCATAATTCACCCCTCCACTTT	CASSHDRVPSHNSPLHF
TRBJ1-5	TRBD1	14	TRBV6-5	.	TGTGCCAGCAGTCCGGACAGGGTAGTTCAGCCCCAGCATTTT	CASSPDRVVQPQHF
TRBJ2-2	TRBD2	18	TRBV5-1	.	TGCGCCAGCAGCTTCTTTCGCCTAGCGGGGGGTAACACCGGGGAGCTGTTTTTT	CASSFFRLAGGNTGELFF
TRBJ1-2	.	14	TRBV11-2	.	TGTGCCAGCAGCTTAGAGCCAGGGAACTATGGCTACACCTTC	CASSLEPGNYGYTF
TRBJ2-6	.	16	TRBV5-1	.	TGCGCCAGCAGCCACGGCGACTACTCTGGGGCCAACGTCCTGACTTTC	CASSHGDYSGANVLTF
TRBJ2-1	TRBD2	15	TRBV27	.	TGTGCCAGCAGGTCCCTGGGCGGGGGGTACAATGAGCAGTTCTTC	CASRSLGGGYNEQFF
TRBJ2-2	TRBD2	16	TRBV5-1	.	TGCGCCAGCAGCTCAATAGCGGGAGGGGGCACCGGGGAGCTGTTTTTT	CASSSIAGGGTGELFF
TRBJ2-7	TRBD1	15	TRBV5-1	few	TGCGCCAGCAGCCCCGACAGGGAATCATTACGCGAGCAGTACTTC	CASSPDRESLREQYF
TRBJ2-3	.	17	TRBV4-2	.	TGTGCCAGCAGCCAACCTCAAAGACAGGCTAGCACAGATACGCAGTATTTT	CASSQPQRQASTDTQYF
TRBJ1-1	.	12	TRBV29-1	.	TGCAGCGTTGGACTCCAGAACACTGAAGCTTTCTTT	CSVGLQNTEAFF
TRBJ1-6	.	18	TRBV12-2	once	TGTGCAAGTGCTCCGACAGGGGTCCGTTATGCGGTTAATTCACCCCTCCACTTT	CASAPTGVRYAVNSPLHF
TRBJ2-5	.	15	TRBV6-5	.	TGTGCCAGCAGTTATATTAGGGCGGGTCAAGAGACCCAGTACTTC	CASSYIRAGQETQYF
TRBJ2-4	.	15	TRBV11-2	.	TGTGCCAGCAGCTCCCGTCTACAGGGATGGAACATTCAGTACTTC	CASSSRLQGWNIQYF
TRBJ2-5	.	13	TRBV6-4	.	TGTGCCAGCAATATACAGAACCAAGAGACCCAGTACTTC	CASNIQNQETQYF
TRBJ1-3	TRBD1	14	TRBV11-3	.	TGTGCCAGCAGCCGAGGGACAGGCGGAAACACCATATATTTT	CASSRGTGGNTIYF
TRBJ1-1	.	17	TRBV5-1	.	TGCGCCAGCAGCTCCTTCTTCAATCAGGGGCAGGGGACTGAAGCTTTCTTT	CASSSFFNQGQGTEAFF
TRBJ2-5	TRBD2	13	TRBV12-3/TRBV12-4	.	TGTGCCAGCCTCCTTACGGGGGGAGGGACCCAGTACTTC	CASLLTGGGTQYF
TRBJ1-3	.	15	TRBV3-1/TRBV3-2	once	TGTGCCAGCAGCGGAGAAGCGATGACTGGAAACACCATATATTTT	CASSGEAMTGNTIYF
TRBJ2-7	.	20	TRBV4-1	.	TGCGCCAGCAGCCAGCTCGCCCCCCGTGAGGAGGCGGGAAGACCCTACGAGCAGTACTTC	CASSQLAPREEAGRPYEQYF
TRBJ1-5	TRBD1	15	TRBV7-8	.	TGTGCCAGCAGTTCAGGGGGCCCCTTGAATCAGCCCCAGCATTTT	CASSSGGPLNQPQHF
TRBJ2-3	TRBD2	16	TRBV5-4	.	TGTGCCAGCAGGGGACGAAGCGGGACCGCCACAGATACGCAGTATTTT	CASRGRSGTATDTQYF
TRBJ1-3	.	13	TRBV7-9	.	TGTGCCAGCATGAGTGGTTCTGGAAACACCATATATTTT	CASMSGSGNTIYF
TRBJ1-2	.	13	TRBV5-1	.	TGCGCCAGCAGCCCGGACGGGGGGGATGGCTACACCTTC	CASSPDGGDGYTF
TRBJ2-6	.	13	TRBV6-5	.	TGTGCCAGCCTGCGCTCTGGGGCCAACGTCCTGACTTTC	CASLRSGANVLTF
TRBJ1-5	TRBD1	13	TRBV2	once	TGTGCCAGCAGCCTACAGGGGAGTCAGCCCCAGCATTTT	CASSLQGSQPQHF
TRBJ2-6	.	14	TRBV6-5	.	TGTGCCAGCAAAACTCAAACTGGGGCCAACGTCCTGACTTTC	CASKTQTGANVLTF
TRBJ1-4	.	12	TRBV2	once	TGTGCCAGCGCCAGGGTTAATGAAAAACTGTTTTTT	CASARVNEKLFF
TRBJ1-4	TRBD1	14	TRBV28	.	TGTGCCAGCAGAAGACAGGGGGCGGGGGAAAAACTGTTTTTT	CASRRQGAGEKLFF
TRBJ2-7	TRBD2	14	TRBV20-1	.	TGCAGTGCTAGTCGGGGACTAGAGGCCTACGAGCAGTACTTC	CSASRGLEAYEQYF
TRBJ2-7	TRBD1	17	TRBV18	few	TGTGCCAGCTCACCACGCAGCGCCGGGACAGGGCTCTACGAGCAGTACTTC	CASSPRSAGTGLYEQYF
TRBJ1-2	.	13	TRBV5-1	.	TGCGCCAGCAGGGGAGACGATGGCTATGGCTACACCTTC	CASRGDDGYGYTF
TRBJ1-4	TRBD1	13	TRBV12-3/TRBV12-4	.	TGTGCCAGCAGTAGGGGACAGAATGAAAAACTGTTTTTT	CASSRGQNEKLFF
TRBJ2-1	TRBD2	15	TRBV5-4	.	TGTGCCAGCAGTTTAGCGGGAGGGCCGGGAAATGAGCAGTTCTTC	CASSLAGGPGNEQFF
TRBJ2-1	TRBD1	15	TRBV12-5	.	TGTGCTAGTGGTTGGGGATCCCGGGACAGAAATGAGCAGTTCTTC	CASGWGSRDRNEQFF
TRBJ1-5	TRBD1	14	TRBV19	.	TGTGCCAGTAGTATAGGGACAGGGGGCAAGGCCCAGCATTTT	CASSIGTGGKAQHF
TRBJ1-1	.	14	TRBV2	.	TGTGCCAGCAGTGACAGGGGTGCCAACACTGAAGCTTTCTTT	CASSDRGANTEAFF
TRBJ2-7	.	17	TRBV11-2	.	TGTGCCAGCAGCTTAATGCGGCGAGAGGGTGCTCACTACGAGCAGTACTTC	CASSLMRREGAHYEQYF
TRBJ1-2	TRBD1	17	TRBV19	once	TGTGCCAGTAGTATCGCGGCAGGGGGCGCGGCAGGGTATGGCTACACCTTC	CASSIAAGGAAGYGYTF
TRBJ2-7	TRBD1	14	TRBV6-5	few	TGTGCCAGTACCACAGGGGGCGCGGAGGGCGAGCAGTACTTC	CASTTGGAEGEQYF
TRBJ2-3	TRBD2	17	TRBV2	.	TGTGCCAGCAGCGCAAGACTAGCGGGGGCCGGGGGGGATACGCAGTATTTT	CASSARLAGAGGDTQYF
TRBJ2-1	.	17	TRBV3-1/TRBV3-2	.	TGTGCCAGCAGCCATGAACTTCTAGCGACTTCCTACAATGAGCAGTTCTTC	CASSHELLATSYNEQFF
TRBJ2-1	TRBD2	13	TRBV7-9	once	TGTGCCAGCAGCTCGGGACTATCCGGTGAGCAGTTCTTC	CASSSGLSGEQFF
TRBJ2-3	TRBD1	12	TRBV29-1	.	TGCAGCGTTGTGACAGGGACAGATACGCAGTATTTT	CSVVTGTDTQYF
TRBJ1-3	TRBD1	15	TRBV27	.	TGTGCCAGCAGGACAGGGGGCGGGCGGGGAAACACCATATATTTT	CASRTGGGRGNTIYF
TRBJ1-3	TRBD1	21	TRBV28	.	TGTGCCAGCAGTTTCCCGAACACCGGGACAGGGCTGATCCACTCTGGAAACACCATATATTTT	CASSFPNTGTGLIHSGNTIYF
TRBJ2-7	TRBD2	15	TRBV6-5	.	TGTGCCAGCAGAAAAGGACTAGCGGGAGCCTACGAGCAGTACTTC	CASRKGLAGAYEQYF
TRBJ2-1	TRBD1	15	TRBV7-3	few	TGTGCCAGCAGCTTGACAGGGAGCTCCTACAATGAGCAGTTCTTC	CASSLTGSSYNEQFF
TRBJ1-5	TRBD1	15	TRBV18	many	TGTGCCAGCTCACTCAAACAGGGGGGCAATCAGCCCCAGCATTTT	CASSLKQGGNQPQHF
TRBJ1-2	.	15	TRBV4-1	.	TGCGCCAGCAGCCAAGGGGGGAGGACTAACTATGGCTACACCTTC	CASSQGGRTNYGYTF
TRBJ2-2	TRBD2	15	TRBV5-1	once	TGCGCCAGCAGCCCCTCTAGCGGGGGCACCGGGGAGCTGTTTTTT	CASSPSSGGTGELFF
TRBJ1-3	.	15	TRBV5-1	.	TGCGCCAGCAGCCCTACAGGGTACGCTGGAAACACCATATATTTT	CASSPTGYAGNTIYF